This paragraph covers one TCR beta chain sequence. The data originate from a study of blood T cell repertoires in COVID-19. The overall study: Acute-phase and convalescent COVID-19 samples originated in the United States, Italy and Spain. PBMCs, B-cell-depleted T cells, or T cells were the source of the cDNA or gDNA that made up the material.

In the study's own analysis: Amplified reference gene primers provided the basis for estimating nucleated cell counts. Sequencing used immunoSEQ multiplex PCR; TCRdb keeps in-frame clones, though not all of them. V and J calls plus clone size are reproduced from that table; the DNA served to infer D and trimming. The profile shows 53,000 or so clones, 75% to 80% of them singletons. The CDR3 runs to 15 residues. Per the germline V gene, CDR1 is SGHVS and CDR2 is FNYEAQ. Trimming took off 1 base at V and 7 bases at J, with 14 bases between the two ends. The chain joins TRBV7-6 to TRBJ2-1; TRBD2 is a possible D gene (6 bases). The sequence was collected from a man aged 65 to 85 with active or convalescent COVID-19. The sample taken for sequencing was peripheral blood. The CDR3 DNA reads TGTGCCAGCAGCTTAGACGGCCCGGCGGGGAATGAGCAGTTCTTC. Protein product: CASSLDGPAGNEQFF.